Only a few counts were recorded for the clone carrying this T cell receptor (beta chain). Its antigen is not known. The CDR3 regions of TCR beta were amplified from RNA transcripts. Initially, a first-round RT-PCR of the TCR CDR3 employed the HTBI primer set. MiXCR, applied by TCRdb to the multiplex PCR reads, yields one record per CDR3 protein. The data hold some 650,000 distinct CDR3 sequences, with 16% observed a single time. Not enrolled were patients with uncontrolled infection, other autoimmune disease, pregnancy or lactation. These data originate in a study of T cells in Graves' hyperthyroidism and ophthalmopathy. This CDR3 is built from 16 residues. J was trimmed by 2 bases and V by 5 bases; bases with no gene match: 3. The germline gives CDR1 LNHDA, CDR2 SQIVND (reference sequence). Study results and caveats: Within blood appeared most thyroid clonotypes that had expanded above 0.001.

This sequence originates from a woman between 40 and 55 years old with Graves' ophthalmopathy. The chain links TRBV19 to TRBJ2-6; 10 bases are a match to TRBD1. The specimen sequenced was blood. The CDR3, as DNA: TGTGCCAGTAGTGTAGGACAGGGGGCTGGGGCCAACGTCCTGACTTTC. It yields the protein CASSVGQGAGANVLTF. Full variable domain (rest looked up from reference TRBV19 and TRBJ2-6): DGGITQSPKYLFRKEGQNVTLSCEQNLNHDAMYWYRQDPGQGLRLIYYSQIVNDFQKGDIAEGYSVSREKKESFPLTVTSAQKNPTAFYLCASSVGQGAGANVLTFGAGSRLTVL.